This paragraph reports one T cell receptor (beta chain). The antigen is not known. The V gene lost 3 bases and the J gene lost 0 bases, with 14 bases spanning the gap. CDR3 length: 16 amino acids. Germline lookup yields CDR1 MGHRA and CDR2 YSYEKL. The PCR ran on 60 Vbeta and 13 Jbeta primers. This table comes from immunoSEQ multiplex PCR, and its TCRdb copy is limited to in-frame clones, with some not included. The table records 150,000 to 200,000 clones, roughly 85% of them present only once. This entry comes from a study of cytomegalovirus exposure and HLA in healthy donors. Overall study: Out of roughly 170 million T cells, an earlier analysis found about 120 million unique TCR beta sequences in total.

General observations from the study: Researchers had no immune exposure information except CMV serostatus available. An analysis that came later showed most CMV-associated TCR beta chains appearing HLA-restricted.

The sequencing input was PBMCs. This clonotype was sampled from a woman aged 25 to 39 in good health and CMV-seropositive. The chain has TRBV4-1 and TRBJ1-2, with D possibly being TRBD1 (5 bases). DNA of the CDR3: TGCGCCAGCAGCCATCCCGACAGTCAATCTAACTATGGCTACACCTTC. Translating gives CASSHPDSQSNYGYTF.